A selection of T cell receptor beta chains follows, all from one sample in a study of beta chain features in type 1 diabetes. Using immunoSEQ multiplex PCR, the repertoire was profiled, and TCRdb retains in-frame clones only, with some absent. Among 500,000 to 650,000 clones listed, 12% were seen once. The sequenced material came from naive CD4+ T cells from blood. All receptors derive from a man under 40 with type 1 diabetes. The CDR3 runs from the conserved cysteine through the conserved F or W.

CDR3: CASSRPILGTQTYEQYF
J: TRBJ2-7
V: TRBV28

CDR3: CASSLEQNYGYTF
J: TRBJ1-2
V: TRBV5-1

CDR3: CASSIYAPATSGVTNEQFF
J: TRBJ2-1
V: TRBV19

CDR3: CASSVDGGSTDTQYF
J: TRBJ2-3
V: TRBV9

CDR3: CASSVGLAGADEQFF
J: TRBJ2-1
V: TRBV9

CDR3: CASSGGQVAKNIQYF
J: TRBJ2-4
V: TRBV5-1

CDR3: CASSYRSPAGELFF
J: TRBJ2-2
V: TRBV6-5

CDR3: CASSHARTASLADTQYF
J: TRBJ2-3
V: TRBV4-3

CDR3: CASSLGYGGAQETQYF
J: TRBJ2-5
V: TRBV7-2

CDR3: CASSLEQISNQPQHF
J: TRBJ1-5
V: TRBV28

CDR3: CASSRDRGSFTDTQYF
J: TRBJ2-3
V: TRBV28

CDR3: CATSNPRTGVSNEQFF
J: TRBJ2-1
V: TRBV5-1

CDR3: CASSWTGSSYNEQFF
J: TRBJ2-1
V: TRBV5-5

CDR3: CASSQDMAVGSEQYF
J: TRBJ2-7
V: TRBV4-3

CDR3: CASSEYRGVGAPDTEAFF
J: TRBJ1-1
V: TRBV4-3

CDR3: CAISPGQVGYEQYF
J: TRBJ2-7
V: TRBV10-3

CDR3: CASSSGQGVVYGYTF
J: TRBJ1-2
V: TRBV7-9